This entry is about one TCR beta chain. This sample is drawn from a study of T cell changes during pregnancy in multiple sclerosis. Assay used: immunoSEQ multiplex PCR; TCRdb lists only in-frame clones, some missing. The repertoire holds 55,000 to 80,000 clones, with 90% as singletons. Looked up from germline, CDR1 is MNHEY and CDR2 is SMNVEV (reference sequence). Trimming removed 3 bases at V and 15 bases at J, with 18 bases between. The CDR3 consists of 13 residues. The sequence was collected from a female donor in good health, enrolled as a control in a pregnancy study. This chain uses TRBV27 with TRBJ1-5; D call uncertain. The material sequenced was peripheral blood, taken after pregnancy. The CDR3 region is CASSLRRGSPPHF. CDR3 sequence (DNA): TGTGCCAGCAGTTTGAGGCGAGGGAGTCCACCGCATTTT.